This TCR beta chain was observed in a study of blood T cell repertoires in COVID-19. Study details: Researchers got acute and convalescent COVID-19 samples from the United States, Italy and Spain.

Per the original data handling: How many nucleated cells were present was estimated from reference gene primer amplification. Sequencing used immunoSEQ multiplex PCR; TCRdb keeps in-frame clones, though not all of them. V, J and clone size are those of that table, while D and trimming were read from the DNA. The table includes around 98,000 clones, 84% detected once. V lost 6 bases, J lost 1 base, and 16 bases lay in between. Germline values: CDR1 MNHEY, CDR2 SMNVEV (reference sequence). The CDR3 is made up of 15 amino acids. Sequencing was performed on peripheral blood. This chain connects TRBV27 to TRBJ2-7; the D gene is possibly TRBD2 (6 bases). This clonotype originated in a woman in her sixties with acute or convalescent COVID-19. The CDR3 sequence: CASSTSTGRSYEQYF. In DNA, the CDR3 is TGTGCCAGCAGCACCTCGACGGGGAGGTCCTACGAGCAGTACTTC.